This T cell receptor beta chain is from a study of human T cells and chemical hapten exposure. Study in general: TCR yields differed between samples (mainly from small differences in pooled library volume).

Germline CDR1 reads LGHDT; CDR2 reads YNNKEL (reference sequence). The trim removed 0 bases at V and 7 bases at J, leaving 8 bases unmatched. The CDR3 covers 16 residues. Study outcomes and limitations: Among TCRs, those above 1 in 1000 frequency were unaffected by DPC sensitization.

Unique molecular identifiers were linked by the library to individual cDNA molecules. In the source study's methods: Samples had a median of 95,638 TCRs, ranging roughly 23,224 to 750,000. Each CDR3 protein is one row after TCRdb ran MiXCR on the 5' RACE reads. In this record, the V and J calls reflect TCRdb's handling and not the investigators' own analysis. The sample carries tens of thousands of distinct CDR3 sequences, 15% recorded once. The table lists this clonotype with many counts. Its antigen remains unknown. Whole blood, unfractionated, served as the material for total RNA extraction. The chain joins TRBV3-1 to TRBJ1-4, with 7 bases that match TRBD1. The source of this sequence is a female donor in good health. The chain's CDR3 is CASSQDTGARGEKLFF. CDR3 DNA: TGTGCCAGCAGCCAAGATACAGGGGCAAGGGGTGAAAAACTGTTTTTT. Together with reference TRBV3-1 and TRBJ1-4, the CDR3 gives the full variable domain: DTAVSQTPKYLVTQMGNDKSIKCEQNLGHDTMYWYKQDSKKFLKIMFSYNNKELIINETVPNRFSPKSPDKAHLNLHINSLELGDSAVYFCASSQDTGARGEKLFFGSGTQLSVL.